The 3 T cell receptor beta chains in this list originate from one sample, sequenced in a study of response to subunit inactivated influenza vaccine. TCRdb passed the RT-PCR reads through MiXCR, listing each CDR3 protein once. The sample contains 560,000 or so distinct CDR3 sequences, 6.5% to 8% of which appear only once. The sample consisted of PBMCs from blood, taken around 25 months after vaccination. The receptors come from a man between 50 and 69 years old who received an inactivated influenza vaccine.

This clonotype occurred many times. This chain connects TRBV6-1 to TRBJ2-1, with a weak D call TRBD1 (6 bases). V was shortened by 6 bases and J by 6 bases, with 15 bases between the two germline ends. The CDR3 consists of 14 residues. The germline V gene has CDR1 MNHNS and CDR2 SASEGT. Written as DNA, the CDR3 is TGTGCCAGCAGCATTGGTACAGGGCCCAATGAGCAGTTCTTC. This sequence encodes CASSIGTGPNEQFF.

In this sample, this clonotype turned up many times. V and J are TRBV3-1 and TRBJ2-7; 9 nucleotides agree with TRBD1. Trimming cost V 3 bases and J 5 bases; bases outside gene matches: 8. The CDR3 is 15 residues long. CDR1 LGHDT and CDR2 YNNKEL come from the germline V gene (reference sequence). The CDR3 DNA sequence: TGTGCCAGCAGCCATACAGGACAGGGGAACAACGAGCAGTACTTC. Translating gives CASSHTGQGNNEQYF.

At least ten counts were recorded for this clonotype. The J gene is TRBJ2-5, the V gene TRBV29-1; D gene uncertain. The germline V and J ends were trimmed by 0 bases and 6 bases, with 14 bases remaining between them. The CDR3 runs 14 residues. The germline V gene encodes CDR1 SQVTM and CDR2 ANQGSEA. CDR3 bases: TGCAGCGTTGAAGATCCGGCAGGATGGAAGACCCAGTACTTC. The encoded protein is CSVEDPAGWKTQYF. The full variable domain, completed using reference TRBV29-1 and TRBJ2-5, is SAVISQKPSRDICQRGTSLTIQCQVDSQVTMMFWYRQQPGQSLTLIATANQGSEATYESGFVIDKFPISRPNLTFSTLTVSNMSPEDSSIYLCSVEDPAGWKTQYFGPGTRLLVL.